Following are 20 T cell receptor beta chains from one sample sequenced in a study of blood T cell repertoires in COVID-19. Libraries were prepared by immunoSEQ multiplex PCR; TCRdb keeps only in-frame clonotypes and omits some of them. The data show 360,000 or so clones, nearly 90% seen once. The source material was peripheral blood. These receptors all stem from a man aged 18 to 30 with active or convalescent COVID-19.

The chain links TRBV4-1 to TRBJ2-7; tentative D call: TRBD1 (6 bases). The CDR3 spans 17 residues. Trimming stripped 1 base from V and 3 bases from J, with 19 bases between. Germline values: CDR1 MGHRA, CDR2 YSYEKL. CDR3 sequence reads: CASSQVSSGQGYYEQYF. CDR3 nucleotides: TGCGCCAGCAGCCAAGTGTCATCGGGACAAGGTTACTACGAGCAGTACTTC.

This chain connects TRBV3-1 (or the pseudogene TRBV3-2) to TRBJ2-3; 7 positions agree with TRBD2. CDR1 LGHDT and CDR2 YNNKEL come from the germline V gene (reference sequence). This CDR3 contains 15 residues. With 6 bases clipped from V and 7 bases from J, the junction kept 13 bases outside the gene matches. The chain's CDR3 is CASSPIGLGGNTQYF. The CDR3, as DNA: TGTGCCAGCAGTCCTATTGGTCTCGGGGGGAATACGCAGTATTTT.

This CDR3 is CASSQLQETISYEQYF. Here the CDR3 DNA reads TGTGCCAGCAGCCAACTGCAAGAGACAATCTCCTACGAGCAGTACTTC. The V call is TRBV14, the J call TRBJ2-7, with D unclear. V was shortened by 2 bases and J by 0 bases, with 14 bases between the two germline ends. Germline CDR1 SGHDN, CDR2 FVKESK. The CDR3 covers 16 residues.

The chain recombines TRBV28 with TRBJ2-7, with D possibly TRBD2 on 6 matching bases. Between the trimmed V and J ends, which lost 6 bases and 7 bases, there was a span of 16 bases. Germline V gives CDR1 MDHEN, CDR2 SYDVKM. This CDR3 has 13 residues. The CDR3, as DNA: TGTGCCAGCAGCCCCACAGCGGCGGGAGAGCAGTACTTC. Protein product: CASSPTAAGEQYF.

The chain combines TRBV15 with TRBJ1-4; the D gene is possibly TRBD1 (5 bases). Trimming removed 0 bases from V and 5 bases from J, with 16 bases in between. Germline lookup yields CDR1 LNHNV and CDR2 YYDKDF (reference sequence). This CDR3 region has 17 residues. CDR3 region: CATSREGAGGRNEKLFF. The CDR3 DNA reads TGTGCCACCAGCAGAGAGGGCGCCGGGGGACGAAATGAAAAACTGTTTTTT.

This rearrangement joins TRBV28 to TRBJ2-1; 7 bases fit TRBD2. Germline loops: CDR1 MDHEN, CDR2 SYDVKM. This CDR3 contains 16 residues. V was pared by 5 bases and J by 0 bases, with 7 bases of the junction left unmatched. The DNA for the CDR3 is TGTGCCAGCAGTGGATGGGGGGGAAGCTCCTACAATGAGCAGTTCTTC. The encoded protein is CASSGWGGSSYNEQFF.

This clone was seen just once. The chain has TRBV6-5 and TRBJ2-3; maybe TRBD2 (5 bases). The CDR3 has 16 residues. The germline V gene encodes CDR1 MNHEY and CDR2 SVGAGI. V was clipped by 0 bases and J by 0 bases, with 10 bases between them. CDR3 protein: CASSYSKRDSTDTQYF. The CDR3 DNA follows: TGTGCCAGCAGTTACTCGAAACGGGATAGCACAGATACGCAGTATTTT.

The gene calls are TRBV4-1 and TRBJ1-1; 11 bases are a match to TRBD1. J lost 7 bases, V lost 3 bases, and 4 bases had no gene match. Germline values: CDR1 MGHRA, CDR2 YSYEKL. This CDR3 is 14 amino acids long. The CDR3, as DNA: TGCGCCAGCAGCCACCCCGGGACAGGGGGTGAAGCTTTCTTT. As protein: CASSHPGTGGEAFF.

The chain joins TRBV19 to TRBJ1-6; 9 nucleotides align to TRBD1. V dropped 4 bases and J dropped 6; count of bases not matched to a gene: 4. This CDR3 region has 15 residues. Germline lookup yields CDR1 LNHDA and CDR2 SQIVND (reference sequence). The DNA for the CDR3 is TGTGCCAGTAGTAGACCGGGACAGGGTAATTCACCCCTCCACTTT. This sequence encodes CASSRPGQGNSPLHF.

The chain has TRBV30 and TRBJ2-7; tentatively, D is TRBD1 (6 bases). V dropped 1 base and J dropped 4 bases, with 11 bases sitting between them. The CDR3 contains 13 residues. The germline V gene has CDR1 GTSNPN and CDR2 SVGIG (reference sequence). The CDR3 coding sequence is TGTGCCTGGAGTGGAGGGGGAGTTTACGAGCAGTACTTC. This sequence encodes CAWSGGGVYEQYF.

J is TRBJ1-4 and V is TRBV6-5; D gene ambiguous. The V gene lost 2 bases and the J gene lost 5 bases, with 12 bases spanning the gap. The CDR3 extends over 15 amino acids. Germline values: CDR1 MNHEY, CDR2 SVGAGI. The DNA of the CDR3 is TGTGCCAGCAGTTACGAGGGAAGCCGGAATGAAAAACTGTTTTTT. Amino acids: CASSYEGSRNEKLFF.

The V and J genes are TRBV25-1 and TRBJ2-2, with 7 bases fitting TRBD1. This CDR3 contains 16 residues. The V gene's germline CDR1 is MGHDK and CDR2 SYGVNS. The V segment lost 1 base and the J segment 5 bases; nucleotides outside the gene matches: 7. The CDR3 DNA reads TGTGCCAGCAGTGAATCCAGGGACAGCGGTACCGGGGAGCTGTTTTTT. This codes for CASSESRDSGTGELFF.

The chain is built from TRBV18 and TRBJ2-2, with D uncertain. Trimming removed 3 bases from V and 5 bases from J, with 4 bases in between. This CDR3 is 12 amino acids long. CDR1 and CDR2 (germline): KGHSH, LQKENI. In DNA form, the CDR3 reads TGTGCCAGCTCACCCCGTACCGGGGAGCTGTTTTTT. This gives the protein CASSPRTGELFF.

A few counts support this clone. The rearrangement joins TRBV2 to TRBJ2-5, with 8 bases lining up with TRBD2. V was pared by 7 bases and J by 5 bases, with 9 bases of the junction left unmatched. The CDR3 runs to 14 residues. Germline loops: CDR1 SNHLY, CDR2 FYNNEI. The CDR3 nucleotides are TGTGCCAGCAAGACGGGCGGGGGGTTGGAGACCCAGTACTTC. Its protein is CASKTGGGLETQYF.

The genes are TRBV15 and TRBJ1-5, with 7 bases identical to TRBD1. Germline V lookup: CDR1 LNHNV, CDR2 YYDKDF (reference sequence). The V segment lost 0 bases and the J segment 4 bases; nucleotides outside the gene matches: 6. CDR3 length equals 16 residues. CDR3 sequence reads: CATSRDLGQPNQPQHF. The CDR3 region has the DNA TGTGCCACCAGCAGAGATCTGGGACAGCCTAATCAGCCCCAGCATTTT.

V is TRBV28 and J is TRBJ1-2, with TRBD1 identical over 12 bases. The CDR3 spans 15 residues. V was clipped by 8 bases and J by 5 bases; unmatched bases: 9. Germline V gene sequence: CDR1 MDHEN, CDR2 SYDVKM. The CDR3 DNA sequence: TGTGCCAGCGAAATCCCGGGACAGGGGGCGTATGGCTACACCTTC. Protein sequence: CASEIPGQGAYGYTF.

The rearrangement uses TRBV20-1 and TRBJ2-7, with TRBD2 identical over 7 bases. This CDR3 contains 14 residues. V shed 3 bases and J 4 bases; nucleotides not matched to a gene: 9. Germline CDR1 and CDR2: DFQATT and SNEGSKA (reference sequence). The CDR3, as DNA: TGCAGTGCTAGTTCAAGACTAGCCATATACGAGCAGTACTTC. Its protein is CSASSRLAIYEQYF.

The chain joins TRBV6-2 or TRBV6-3 to TRBJ2-7, with a weak D call TRBD1 (5 bases). The CDR3 totals 16 residues. V gave up 2 bases and J gave up 0 bases, with 14 bases separating them. From germline, CDR1 is MNHEY and CDR2 SVGEGT. The DNA of the CDR3 is TGTGCCAGCAGTTACGGGGCAGTGTTTGCCTCCTACGAGCAGTACTTC. Its translation: CASSYGAVFASYEQYF.

The chain couples TRBV12-3 or TRBV12-4 to TRBJ2-5; maybe TRBD2 (5 bases). Trimming removed 6 bases at V and 5 bases at J, with 13 bases between. This CDR3 comprises 13 residues. CDR3 DNA: TGTGCCAGCAGCGTGGGGTCGGGGGAGACCCAGTACTTC. Translated, it gives CASSVGSGETQYF.

The chain is built from TRBV9 and TRBJ1-2, with D perhaps TRBD1 (5 bases). V lost 6 bases, J lost 8 bases, and 23 bases lay in between. This CDR3 has 15 residues. From germline, CDR1 is SGDLS and CDR2 YYNGEE. The CDR3 DNA reads TGTGCCAGCACCCCGGGGCGGGACCCCCGCCAGGGCTACACCTTC. Its translation is CASTPGRDPRQGYTF.